This TCR beta chain was sequenced for a study of radiation and T cells in renal cell carcinoma. Whole-study findings and limits: Top tumor clonotypes rose in blood 2 weeks post-radiation, then contracted.

Using immunoSEQ multiplex PCR, the repertoire was profiled, and TCRdb retains in-frame clones only, with some absent. Of tens of thousands of clones listed, 65% to 80% were seen once; the top ten hold about 6.3%. There are many counts of this clone. Antigen specificity is unknown. There are 14 residues in the CDR3. Germline V gene sequence: CDR1 SGDLS, CDR2 YYNGEE. V lost 4 bases and J 5 bases, leaving 13 bases between the germline ends. Time point specified: blood 4 weeks post-SBRT, at nephrectomy. This sample's treatment: 15 Gy SBRT to primary tumor, nephrectomy 4 weeks later. Nephrectomy followed 15 Gy stereotactic body radiation by 4 weeks. Blood was sampled at baseline, 2 weeks and 4 weeks after SBRT. The patient's renal cell carcinoma had clear cell pathology.

The chain joins TRBV9 to TRBJ2-1, with D possibly TRBD2 on 5 matching bases. The receptor comes from a man in his 60s with renal cell carcinoma. The sample was blood, taken from a patient whose treatment included radiotherapy and nephrectomy. Here the CDR3 reads CASSPRWENNEQFF. CDR3 DNA sequence: TGTGCCAGCAGCCCTCGGTGGGAGAACAATGAGCAGTTCTTC.